The clone carrying this TCR beta chain came up a few times. The data were taken from a study of blood T cell repertoires in COVID-19. The overall study: Sources were T cells, B-cell-depleted T cells, or PBMCs; the material itself was cDNA or gDNA.

The CDR3 covers 17 residues. The germline gives CDR1 ENHRY, CDR2 SYGVKD. The V gene end was trimmed by 4 bases and the J gene end by 1 base; junction bases not matched to a gene: 9. Methods used by the authors: Amplification of reference gene primers provided the estimated nucleated cell counts. Measured with immunoSEQ multiplex PCR; TCRdb has only the in-frame clones, and not every one. For V, J and clone size, that table is used; D and trimming come from the DNA. The sample has about 150,000 clones; 86% are singletons. Sequenced material: peripheral blood. The TCR comes from a man in his 70s with acute or convalescent COVID-19. The genes are TRBV10-3 and TRBJ2-7, with 11 bases matching TRBD2. This chain's CDR3 is CAISGLWGTSGSYEQYF. CDR3 nucleotide sequence: TGTGCCATCAGTGGATTGTGGGGGACTAGCGGATCCTACGAGCAGTACTTC.